These 26 T cell receptor beta chains were all obtained from the same sample, sequenced in a study of blood T cell repertoires in COVID-19. The assay was immunoSEQ multiplex PCR, and TCRdb's table has in-frame clones only and misses some. The table includes roughly 240,000 clones, 80% to 90% detected once. Sequenced input: PBMCs or T cells enriched from blood (not recorded which). The receptors originated from a woman aged 40 to 50 who had been exposed to COVID-19.

The chain recombines TRBV6-2 or TRBV6-3 with TRBJ2-1; D possibly corresponds to TRBD1 (6 bases). Trimming stripped 5 bases from V and 9 bases from J, with 20 bases between. CDR1 is MNHEY, CDR2 SVGEGT, per germline. CDR3 length: 15 amino acids. CDR3: CASSRPDRLGGEQFF. CDR3 bases: TGTGCCAGCAGTCGCCCCGACAGGCTAGGGGGTGAGCAGTTCTTC.

The chain has TRBV7-9 and TRBJ2-2; TRBD1 agrees at 9 bases. Per germline, CDR1 SEHNR and CDR2 FQNEAQ (reference sequence). This CDR3 is built from 16 residues. Trimming at V came to 2 bases and at J to 4 bases, leaving 5 bases not matched to a gene. The CDR3 sequence: CASSLFRTGATGELFF. CDR3 bases: TGTGCCAGCAGCTTATTCCGGACAGGGGCCACCGGGGAGCTGTTTTTT.

This clone showed up just a few times. The chain combines TRBV5-6 with TRBJ2-3, with a weak D call TRBD2 (5 bases). CDR3 size: 19 residues. V lost 4 bases and J lost 9, with 33 bases in between. Germline V lookup: CDR1 SGHDT, CDR2 YYEEEE. CDR3 region: CASSPIGEIGILGRDTQYF. For the CDR3, the DNA is TGTGCCAGCAGCCCCATTGGAGAAATCGGGATATTGGGAAGAGACACGCAGTATTTT.

This chain uses TRBV3-1 (or the pseudogene TRBV3-2) with TRBJ2-7, with TRBD1 matching 7 bases. V shed 4 bases and J 5 bases; nucleotides not matched to a gene: 8. The CDR3 sequence is 14 residues long. CDR1 is LGHDT and CDR2 is YNNKEL in the germline V gene (reference sequence). The CDR3 protein is CASSRQGRGDEQYF. The CDR3 bases are TGTGCCAGCAGCCGACAGGGTAGGGGAGACGAGCAGTACTTC.

The rearrangement uses TRBV18 and TRBJ1-5; possible D gene TRBD1, 6 bases. This CDR3 spans 15 amino acids. The germline V gene has CDR1 KGHSH and CDR2 LQKENI. Trimming removed 6 bases from V and 5 bases from J, with 17 bases in between. The CDR3 loop reads CASSQTWDTDQPQHF. In DNA form, the CDR3 reads TGTGCCAGCTCTCAAACCTGGGACACTGATCAGCCCCAGCATTTT. The variable domain in full, completed from reference TRBV18 and TRBJ1-5, reads NAGVMQNPRHLVRRRGQEARLRCSPMKGHSHVYWYRQLPEEGLKFMVYLQKENIIDESGMPKERFSAEFPKEGPSILRIQQVVRGDSAAYFCASSQTWDTDQPQHFGDGTRLSIL.

The V and J genes are TRBV5-6 and TRBJ2-2, with 14 bases identical to TRBD2. The CDR3 runs 19 residues. Germline V lookup: CDR1 SGHDT, CDR2 YYEEEE. Losses at the gene ends were 4 bases for V and 1 base for J; bases not matched to a gene: 9. The CDR3 spells CASSAWGTSGGRNTGELFF. The CDR3 nucleotides read TGTGCCAGCAGCGCCTGGGGGACTAGCGGGGGTAGGAACACCGGGGAGCTGTTTTTT.

V usage is TRBV9 and J usage is TRBJ1-1; D might be TRBD1 (5 bases). Germline V gene data show CDR1 as SGDLS and CDR2 as YYNGEE. The CDR3 loop spans 15 amino acids. Between the trimmed V and J ends, which lost 3 bases and 0 bases, there was a span of 12 bases. The CDR3 is CASSAEVGLNTEAFF. The CDR3 DNA follows: TGTGCCAGCAGCGCTGAAGTGGGGCTGAACACTGAAGCTTTCTTT.

The chain has TRBV7-8 and TRBJ1-4; 7 bases map to TRBD1. Germline trimming cut 5 bases from V and 8 bases from J; bases unmatched to any gene: 8. The CDR3 totals 14 residues. In germline, CDR1 is SGHVS, CDR2 FQNEAQ. The CDR3 spells CASSRDRVGEKLFF. CDR3 nucleotide sequence: TGTGCCAGCAGCAGAGACAGGGTGGGGGAAAAACTGTTTTTT.

This chain links TRBV15 with TRBJ2-3, with 8 bases matching TRBD1. This CDR3 spans 14 amino acids. Germline CDR1 reads LNHNV; CDR2 reads YYDKDF (reference sequence). J gave up 1 base and V 6 bases, and 3 bases lay outside the gene matches. CDR3 nucleotides: TGTGCCACCAGGACAGGGGATGGCACAGATACGCAGTATTTT. Protein: CATRTGDGTDTQYF.

V usage is TRBV7-3 and J usage is TRBJ2-1, with D uncertain. CDR3 length: 15 residues. Germline loops: CDR1 SGHTA, CDR2 FQGTGA. V dropped 1 base and J dropped 0 bases, with 7 bases sitting between them. The chain's CDR3 is CASSLNPSSYNEQFF. The CDR3 DNA follows: TGTGCCAGCAGCTTAAACCCGAGCTCCTACAATGAGCAGTTCTTC.

The V call is TRBV7-3, the J call TRBJ2-3; TRBD1 is a possible D gene (5 bases). V lost 8 bases and J 2 bases, leaving 23 bases between the germline ends. Germline values: CDR1 SGHTA, CDR2 FQGTGA. This CDR3 is 17 amino acids long. The DNA of the CDR3 is TGTGCCAGCTCCAAAGGCTTGGGCAGGGCCCCCACAGATACGCAGTATTTT. Translating it yields CASSKGLGRAPTDTQYF.

J is TRBJ1-1 and V is TRBV18; TRBD1 matches 9 bases. The CDR3 runs to 16 residues. The V and J ends lost 2 bases and 5 bases, in that order; junction bases with no gene match: 9. Germline assignment: CDR1 KGHSH and CDR2 LQKENI. As DNA, the CDR3 is TGTGCCAGCTCACCAAGCAGCCGACAGGGGGAGACTGAAGCTTTCTTT. Translated: CASSPSSRQGETEAFF.

This chain links TRBV7-8 with TRBJ1-1, with a tentative D call TRBD1 (5 bases). The germline CDR1 and CDR2 sequences are SGHVS and FQNEAQ. The V gene lost 1 base and the J gene lost 4 bases, with 10 bases spanning the gap. There are 14 residues in the CDR3. CDR3 sequence (DNA): TGTGCCAGCAGCTTAGACCCGGGGGTCACTGAAGCTTTCTTT. Translation: CASSLDPGVTEAFF.

The chain couples TRBV6-2 or TRBV6-3 to TRBJ1-1; D gene ambiguous. The germline V gene encodes CDR1 MNHEY and CDR2 SVGEGT. The CDR3 contains 12 residues. V gave up 6 bases and J gave up 6 bases, with 11 bases separating them. The DNA for the CDR3 is TGTGCCAGCAGCCACGTCGGGGCTGAAGCTTTCTTT. Protein product: CASSHVGAEAFF.

This CDR3 is CASRPPGEGGNEQFF. DNA of the CDR3: TGTGCCAGCAGGCCCCCTGGCGAGGGGGGGAATGAGCAGTTCTTC. The J gene is TRBJ2-1, the V gene TRBV2; TRBD2 is a possible D gene (7 bases). This CDR3 has 15 residues. Trimming took off 6 bases at V and 7 bases at J, with 19 bases between the two ends. Germline-derived CDR1 and CDR2 are SNHLY and FYNNEI.

The gene calls are TRBV9 and TRBJ1-2; perhaps TRBD1 as D (5 bases). Germline V gives CDR1 SGDLS, CDR2 YYNGEE. This CDR3 region has 15 residues. Trimming cost V 0 bases and J 3 bases, with 12 bases left between them. The DNA of the CDR3 is TGTGCCAGCAGCGTAGGGCAGGGCTTCCACTATGGCTACACCTTC. Translated, it gives CASSVGQGFHYGYTF.

The chain combines TRBV11-3 with TRBJ2-5, with 8 positions matching TRBD1. The trim removed 5 bases at V and 2 bases at J, leaving 1 base unmatched. The germline V gene encodes CDR1 SGHNT and CDR2 YENEEA. This CDR3 has 13 residues. The CDR3 DNA follows: TGTGCCAGCAGCCGGGACAGGCAAGAGACCCAGTACTTC. This gives the protein CASSRDRQETQYF.

This clone was seen just once. The chain employs TRBV5-5 and TRBJ2-1, with D perhaps matching TRBD1 (5 bases). V was pared by 0 bases and J by 11 bases, with 24 bases between. The CDR3 runs to 17 residues. Per the germline V gene, CDR1 is SGHKS and CDR2 is YYEKEE (reference sequence). This CDR3 reads CASSLAVDIGGRGKQFF. The CDR3 DNA reads as TGTGCCAGCAGCTTGGCAGTCGACATCGGTGGTAGGGGCAAGCAGTTCTTC.

The rearrangement uses TRBV7-6 and TRBJ2-3, with a weak D call TRBD2 (5 bases). The germline V gene encodes CDR1 SGHVS and CDR2 FNYEAQ. The V gene lost 5 bases and the J gene lost 5 bases, with 14 bases spanning the gap. The CDR3 length is 14 residues. The CDR3 nucleotides are TGTGCCAGCAGCAGCGGTTTCACCGGAGATACGCAGTATTTT. This translates into CASSSGFTGDTQYF.

The chain uses TRBV30 and TRBJ1-6; D is ambiguous. V shed 0 bases and J shed 8 bases, with 23 bases lying between them. Germline-derived CDR1 and CDR2 are GTSNPN and SVGIG (reference sequence). This CDR3 region has 18 residues. Here the CDR3 DNA reads TGTGCCTGGAGTGTACCCGCCGCGGGCTTCACGGTGGATTCACCCCTCCACTTT. This encodes CAWSVPAAGFTVDSPLHF.

V is TRBV4-1 and J is TRBJ2-5, with TRBD2 as a possible D gene (6 bases). Germline values: CDR1 MGHRA, CDR2 YSYEKL. The V end lost 1 base, the J end lost 5 bases, and 14 bases lay between the germline ends. This CDR3 has 15 residues. CDR3 bases: TGCGCCAGCAGCCAAGCGGACTACGCGGAGGAGACCCAGTACTTC. Protein sequence: CASSQADYAEETQYF.

This clone was seen a single time. This rearrangement joins TRBV7-2 to TRBJ2-2; TRBD1 agrees at 9 bases. The CDR3 extends over 16 amino acids. Germline V gene sequence: CDR1 SGHTA, CDR2 FQGNSA. V lost 4 bases, J lost 4 bases, and 7 bases stayed unmatched. The CDR3 DNA reads as TGTGCCAGCAGCTCGCCGGGACAGGGACTCACCGGGGAGCTGTTTTTT. Protein: CASSSPGQGLTGELFF.

The chain joins TRBV4-1 to TRBJ2-3, with TRBD2 identical over 8 bases. Per the germline V gene, CDR1 is MGHRA and CDR2 is YSYEKL. The CDR3 is made up of 18 amino acids. With 0 bases clipped from V and 4 bases from J, the junction kept 12 bases outside the gene matches. Written as DNA, the CDR3 is TGCGCCAGCAGCCAAGAGAGGGGCGGCGGGGGGCTGGCAGATACGCAGTATTTT. It translates to CASSQERGGGGLADTQYF.

In this sample, this clone turned up many times. The chain carries TRBV7-9 and TRBJ1-1; 10 bases align to TRBD1. The CDR3 length is 15 residues. Germline assignment: CDR1 SEHNR and CDR2 FQNEAQ (reference sequence). V was pared by 4 bases and J by 0 bases, with 2 bases of the junction left unmatched. The CDR3 coding sequence is TGTGCCAGCAGCTCCGGGACAGGGGTGAACACTGAAGCTTTCTTT. It codes for CASSSGTGVNTEAFF. Full variable domain (outside the CDR3, taken from reference TRBV7-9 and TRBJ1-1): DTGVSQNPRHKITKRGQNVTFRCDPISEHNRLYWYRQTLGQGPEFLTYFQNEAQLEKSRLLSDRFSAERPKGSFSTLEIQRTEQGDSAMYLCASSSGTGVNTEAFFGQGTRLTVV.

V usage is TRBV29-1 and J usage is TRBJ2-5; D might be TRBD2 (6 bases). CDR3 length: 14 amino acids. V lost 6 bases and J lost 2, with 16 bases in between. Looked up from germline, CDR1 is SQVTM and CDR2 is ANQGSEA. This chain's CDR3 is CSVVRGTAQETQYF. The CDR3 region has the DNA TGCAGCGTCGTCCGGGGGACGGCTCAAGAGACCCAGTACTTC.

CDR3 amino acids: CASSWTGEGDTQYF. For the CDR3, the DNA is TGTGCCAGCAGCTGGACAGGGGAAGGAGATACGCAGTATTTT. This chain connects TRBV6-5 to TRBJ2-3; 9 bases match TRBD1. The germline V gene has CDR1 MNHEY and CDR2 SVGAGI. CDR3 length: 14 amino acids. V dropped 6 bases and J dropped 5; count of bases not matched to a gene: 6.